The rows below give T cell receptor beta chains drawn from one sample of a study of CD4 T cells in relation to SARS-CoV-2 and coronaviruses. No cognate antigen is known for these TCRs. Only in-frame clones appear in the TCRdb table, and some are missing; sequencing was by immunoSEQ multiplex PCR. The sample includes roughly 20,000 clones, about three fifths of them seen just once. Sequencing used CD4+ T cells from PBMCs, cultured in vitro. The source of these receptors is a human donor in good health. The CDR3 runs from the conserved cysteine through the conserved F or W.

j_call v_call cdr3_aa
TRBJ1-1 TRBV5-4 CASSGQGLTEAFF
TRBJ2-2 TRBV10-3 CAIEQGAGELFF
TRBJ1-6 TRBV11-2 CASSPSGTGPSPLHF
TRBJ2-5 TRBV10-2 CASSLAGGPQETQYF
TRBJ1-2 TRBV2 CASSEANRQAPYGYTF
TRBJ1-1 TRBV5-1 CASSLTGGASGDTEAFF
TRBJ2-6 TRBV3-1/TRBV3-2 CASSHSRRAPDGANVLTF
TRBJ1-2 TRBV28 CASGLEFTYGYTF
TRBJ1-5 TRBV6-2/TRBV6-3 CASSPVGDSQPQHF
TRBJ1-1 TRBV29-1 CSARTGGNTEAFF
TRBJ2-3 TRBV9 CASSARLAADTQYF
TRBJ1-1 TRBV30 CAWNRGGVTEAFF
TRBJ2-7 TRBV7-2 CASSRDASYEQYF
TRBJ2-1 TRBV29-1 CSVGQGSNEQFF
TRBJ1-1 TRBV6-4 CASSERGGTEAFF
TRBJ1-2 TRBV3-1/TRBV3-2 CASSQETAYGYTF
TRBJ2-5 TRBV5-1 CASSVGRQETQYF
TRBJ1-6 TRBV5-6 CASSMTGIGDSPLHF
TRBJ2-5 TRBV30 CAWNLGAGIQETQYF
TRBJ1-2 TRBV12-3/TRBV12-4 CASSSRPSYGYTF
TRBJ2-3 TRBV7-9 CASSLRLAGNTDTQYF
TRBJ1-1 TRBV20-1 CSTIGGLGAFF
TRBJ1-4 TRBV7-2 CASSRATNEKLFF
TRBJ2-2 TRBV27 CASSLRFSGGLPGELFF